Presented here are 28 T cell receptor beta chains from one specimen sequenced in a study of shared clonotypes between healthy human individuals. The method was immunoSEQ multiplex PCR; TCRdb's version includes in-frame clones alone and lacks a portion of them. The repertoire consists of roughly 2 million clones, with 85% to 95% occurring once and the leading ten covering 0.1% to 0.15%. Input material: naive CD4+ T cells sorted from blood. The sample's subset: CD45RA+ positively selected. The receptors here all came from a man in his late teens or twenties in good health.

V gene TRBV6-1 combines with J gene TRBJ2-7; D is unresolved. The CDR3 totals 14 residues. Germline V gene lookup returns CDR1 MNHNS and CDR2 SASEGT. V was cut by 5 bases and J by 3 bases, with 14 bases left in between. CDR3 amino acids: CASSRELTSYEQYF. In nucleotides, the CDR3 is TGTGCCAGCAGTCGAGAACTAACGAGCTACGAGCAGTACTTC.

Remarks on this clone: Other DNA sequences in this specimen translate into the identical CDR3. The chain has TRBV15 and TRBJ1-3; D is unresolved. This CDR3 has 16 amino acids. Trimming removed 0 bases from V and 1 base from J, with 10 bases in between. CDR1 is LNHNV, CDR2 YYDKDF, per germline (reference sequence). CDR3 DNA sequence: TGTGCCACCAGCAGAGATCCGGTGGGGTCTGGAAACACCATATATTTT. Its protein is CATSRDPVGSGNTIYF. The whole variable domain, remainder taken from reference TRBV15 and TRBJ1-3, is DAMVIQNPRYQVTQFGKPVTLSCSQTLNHNVMYWYQQKSSQAPKLLFHYYDKDFNNEADTPDNFQSRRPNTSFCFLDIRSPGLGDTAMYLCATSRDPVGSGNTIYFGEGSWLTVV.

For the CDR3, the DNA is TGTGCCATCAGTGAACCACCTAACTATGGCTACACCTTC. Translation: CAISEPPNYGYTF. The chain employs TRBV10-3 and TRBJ1-2; D gene ambiguous. V lost 3 bases, J lost 0 bases, and 5 bases lay in between. The germline V gene has CDR1 ENHRY and CDR2 SYGVKD. The CDR3 sequence is 13 residues long.

With regard to this clone: At one boundary the junction diverges from the germline segment, which might be a read error. The chain recombines TRBV2 with TRBJ1-5, with 7 bases that match TRBD1. Germline CDR1 reads SNHLY; CDR2 reads FYNNEI. The CDR3 consists of 15 residues. The CDR3 reads CASSEASGPTGARDF. The CDR3 bases are TGTGCCAGCAGTGAAGCGAGTGGGCCAACAGGGGCCAGGGATTTT.

The J gene is TRBJ2-7, the V gene TRBV2; 7 nucleotides agree with TRBD1. Looked up from germline, CDR1 is SNHLY and CDR2 is FYNNEI. The CDR3 length is 16 residues. The V segment lost 8 bases and the J segment 1 base; nucleotides outside the gene matches: 14. The CDR3 protein is CASGKGALLSSYEQYF. The CDR3 region has the DNA TGTGCCAGCGGTAAGGGGGCTTTGCTAAGTTCCTACGAGCAGTACTTC.

The chain combines TRBV5-1 with TRBJ2-3; 12 nucleotides match TRBD2. The CDR3 covers 19 residues. Germline CDR1 SGHRS, CDR2 YFSETQ. V shed 4 bases and J 2 bases; nucleotides not matched to a gene: 14. The CDR3 sequence: CASSIWRLAGASFTDTQYF. In DNA, the CDR3 is TGCGCCAGCAGCATCTGGAGACTAGCGGGGGCCTCCTTCACAGATACGCAGTATTTT.

V is TRBV6-5 and J is TRBJ2-5; D is perhaps TRBD2 (6 bases). Germline V gene data show CDR1 as MNHEY and CDR2 as SVGAGI. V was pared by 5 bases and J by 4 bases, with 11 bases between. The CDR3 loop spans 13 amino acids. The CDR3 nucleotides are TGTGCCAGCAGTCCTACTAGCCTAGAGACCCAGTACTTC. As protein: CASSPTSLETQYF.

The chain is built from TRBV5-6 and TRBJ2-5; 13 bases are shared with TRBD2. V dropped 5 bases and J dropped 2; count of bases not matched to a gene: 3. Germline V gene data show CDR1 as SGHDT and CDR2 as YYEEEE. The CDR3 runs 15 residues. The CDR3 loop reads CASSLTSGGQETQYF. The CDR3, as DNA: TGTGCCAGCAGTTTGACTAGCGGGGGGCAAGAGACCCAGTACTTC. Supplemented by reference TRBV5-6 and TRBJ2-5, the full variable domain reads DAGVTQSPTHLIKTRGQQVTLRCSPKSGHDTVSWYQQALGQGPQFIFQYYEEEERQRGNFPDRFSGHQFPNYSSELNVNALLLGDSALYLCASSLTSGGQETQYFGPGTRLLVL.

The V and J genes are TRBV2 and TRBJ2-7, with 7 bases fitting TRBD1. V was pared by 4 bases and J by 5 bases, with 5 bases of the junction left unmatched. CDR3 length: 13 residues. Germline CDR1 SNHLY, CDR2 FYNNEI. The CDR3 spells CASSATGDHEQYF. CDR3 sequence (DNA): TGTGCCAGCAGTGCTACAGGGGATCACGAGCAGTACTTC.

The rearrangement joins TRBV13 to TRBJ2-2; D may match TRBD1 or TRBD2 (5 bases each). V was clipped by 1 base and J by 2 bases, with 14 bases between them. Germline lookup yields CDR1 PRHDT and CDR2 FYEKMQ (reference sequence). The CDR3 runs to 17 residues. For the CDR3, the DNA is TGTGCCAGCAGCTTAGTTTCGTGGGGGATAAACACCGGGGAGCTGTTTTTT. Its protein is CASSLVSWGINTGELFF.

V and J are TRBV30 and TRBJ1-3; D is undetermined. CDR1 is GTSNPN and CDR2 is SVGIG in the germline V gene (reference sequence). This CDR3 is 15 amino acids long. V lost 2 bases and J 2 bases, leaving 13 bases between the germline ends. CDR3: CAWSILRRPGNTIYF. In DNA, the CDR3 is TGTGCCTGGAGTATCCTACGTAGACCTGGAAACACCATATATTTT.

The V and J genes are TRBV6-1 and TRBJ1-3, with no clear D. V dropped 0 bases and J dropped 3 bases, with 6 bases sitting between them. Germline V lookup: CDR1 MNHNS, CDR2 SASEGT. The CDR3 runs 14 residues. The CDR3, as DNA: TGTGCCAGCAGTGAAGCGGGGAATGGAAACACCATATATTTT. This encodes CASSEAGNGNTIYF.

V and J are TRBV2 and TRBJ2-2, with TRBD2 identical over 11 bases. J was trimmed by 2 bases and V by 6 bases; bases with no gene match: 8. Germline CDR1 is SNHLY and CDR2 is FYNNEI. The CDR3 has 17 residues. This chain's CDR3 is CASRLAGALINTGELFF. The CDR3 region has the DNA TGTGCCAGCAGACTAGCGGGAGCCCTAATCAACACCGGGGAGCTGTTTTTT. The entire variable domain, with the rest obtained from reference TRBV2 and TRBJ2-2, is as follows: EPEVTQTPSHQVTQMGQEVILRCVPISNHLYFYWYRQILGQKVEFLVSFYNNEISEKSEIFDDQFSVERPDGSNFTLKIRSTKLEDSAMYFCASRLAGALINTGELFFGEGSRLTVL.

J is TRBJ2-7 and V is TRBV18; TRBD1 aligns across 9 bases. V dropped 0 bases and J dropped 9; count of bases not matched to a gene: 9. Germline CDR1 reads KGHSH; CDR2 reads LQKENI. CDR3 length: 15 amino acids. The CDR3 DNA reads as TGTGCCAGCTCACCACCGGTAAACAGGGGGCAAGGGCAGTACTTC. The encoded protein is CASSPPVNRGQGQYF.

V usage is TRBV27 and J usage is TRBJ2-7, with D perhaps assigned TRBD1 or TRBD2 (6 bases each). The CDR3 runs to 15 residues. Germline-derived CDR1 and CDR2 are MNHEY and SMNVEV (reference sequence). Trimming shortened V by 5 bases and J by 4 bases, and 18 bases separated the two germline ends. CDR3 sequence reads: CASSPRGGGPYEQYF. CDR3 DNA: TGTGCCAGCAGTCCCCGTGGAGGGGGACCTTACGAGCAGTACTTC.

The J gene is TRBJ1-6, the V gene TRBV6-5; TRBD1 matches at 8 bases. From germline, CDR1 is MNHEY and CDR2 SVGAGI. V shed 5 bases, J shed 9 bases, and the junction held 9 bases outside the gene matches. CDR3 size: 15 residues. The CDR3 DNA sequence: TGTGCCAGCAGTCATCTACAGGGGGTAGGTTCACCCCTCCACTTT. Its protein product is CASSHLQGVGSPLHF.

This chain uses TRBV10-3 with TRBJ2-1; 10 bases line up with TRBD2. Germline V gives CDR1 ENHRY, CDR2 SYGVKD. J gave up 5 bases and V 3 bases, and 1 base lay outside the gene matches. The CDR3 sequence is 14 residues long. The CDR3 DNA sequence: TGTGCCATCAGTGACACTAGCGGGAACAATGAGCAGTTCTTC. Translation: CAISDTSGNNEQFF.

As for this clone: This sample also contains other DNA sequences that code for the same CDR3. The chain carries TRBV5-1 and TRBJ2-7, with D unresolved. Germline CDR1 reads SGHRS; CDR2 reads YFSETQ. Trimming took 0 bases from V and 1 from J, leaving 11 bases between them. The CDR3 has 15 residues. This CDR3 reads CASSLERVGSYEQYF. DNA of the CDR3: TGCGCCAGCAGCTTGGAAAGGGTGGGATCCTACGAGCAGTACTTC. The full variable domain, completed using reference TRBV5-1 and TRBJ2-7, is KAGVTQTPRYLIKTRGQQVTLSCSPISGHRSVSWYQQTPGQGLQFLFEYFSETQRNKGNFPGRFSGRQFSNSRSEMNVSTLELGDSALYLCASSLERVGSYEQYFGPGTRLTVT.

V and J are TRBV1 and TRBJ2-7; the table calls TRBD1, which could not be checked here. TRBV1 is a known pseudogene. The CDR3 has 15 residues. The CDR3 loop reads CTSSPSDRASYEQYF. The CDR3 bases are TGCACCAGCAGCCCATCGGACAGGGCGTCCTACGAGCAGTACTTC.

The gene calls are TRBV9 and TRBJ2-2; D tentatively fits TRBD1 or TRBD2 (5 bases each). The CDR3 has 13 amino acids. The V end lost 3 bases, the J end lost 4 bases, and 7 bases lay between the germline ends. Germline CDR1 and CDR2: SGDLS and YYNGEE. CDR3 amino acids: CASSEGPTGELFF. The CDR3 DNA reads as TGTGCCAGCAGCGAGGGACCCACCGGGGAGCTGTTTTTT.

The chain uses TRBV10-3 and TRBJ2-1; 7 nucleotides agree with TRBD2. The CDR3 is 16 residues long. V shed 6 bases, J shed 0 bases, and the junction held 8 bases outside the gene matches. Germline V CDR1 and CDR2: ENHRY, SYGVKD. The chain's CDR3 is CAIRGASGSSYNEQFF. The CDR3 DNA reads TGTGCCATCAGAGGGGCTAGCGGTAGCTCCTACAATGAGCAGTTCTTC.

The chain links TRBV30 to TRBJ1-3; D is undetermined. CDR3 size: 14 residues. Germline assignment: CDR1 GTSNPN and CDR2 SVGIG (reference sequence). Between the trimmed V and J ends, which lost 1 base and 2 bases, there was a span of 9 bases. The CDR3 DNA reads TGTGCCTGGAGTGCCAGGCAGACTGGAAACACCATATATTTT. Translation gives CAWSARQTGNTIYF.

V gene TRBV30 combines with J gene TRBJ2-1, with 10 bases matching TRBD2. The CDR3 is 15 residues long. Trimming took 2 bases from V and 2 from J; bases not matched to a gene: 3. Germline V gives CDR1 GTSNPN, CDR2 SVGIG (reference sequence). CDR3 bases: TGTGCCTGGAGTTGGACTAGCGGCACCTACAATGAGCAGTTCTTC. Its protein is CAWSWTSGTYNEQFF. The full variable domain, with the rest looked up from reference TRBV30 and TRBJ2-1, is SQTIHQWPATLVQPVGSPLSLECTVEGTSNPNLYWYRQAAGRGLQLLFYSVGIGQISSEVPQNLSASRPQDRQFILSSKKLLLSDSGFYLCAWSWTSGTYNEQFFGPGTRLTVL.

As concerns this clone: Within the sample, other DNA sequences also encode this same CDR3. The chain couples TRBV5-4 to TRBJ1-2; 8 bases map to TRBD1. The V segment lost 4 bases and the J segment 2 bases; nucleotides outside the gene matches: 4. The length of the CDR3 is 14 residues. Germline V gene sequence: CDR1 SGHNT, CDR2 YYREEE (reference sequence). CDR3 region: CASSTGQGNYGYTF. The CDR3 DNA sequence: TGTGCCAGCAGCACCGGACAGGGAAACTATGGCTACACCTTC.

J is TRBJ1-6 and V is TRBV10-3; D possibly corresponds to TRBD1 (6 bases). Trimming left V 7 bases short and J 6 bases short, with 7 bases between. This CDR3 comprises 12 residues. The germline gives CDR1 ENHRY, CDR2 SYGVKD. Here the CDR3 DNA reads TGTGCCATCAAGGACAGTAATTCACCCCTCCACTTT. As protein: CAIKDSNSPLHF.

This CDR3 is CASGGGTGELFF. CDR3 DNA sequence: TGTGCCAGCGGCGGGGGCACCGGGGAGCTGTTTTTT. This chain joins TRBV11-3 and TRBJ2-2, with 7 bases identical to TRBD2. This CDR3 has 12 amino acids. Germline V gene lookup returns CDR1 SGHNT and CDR2 YENEEA. J gave up 4 bases and V 8 bases, and 1 base lay outside the gene matches.

The rearrangement uses TRBV2 and TRBJ1-6; tentatively, D is TRBD1 (6 bases). Trimming stripped 5 bases from V and 5 bases from J, with 10 bases between. Per germline, CDR1 SNHLY and CDR2 FYNNEI. The CDR3 totals 14 residues. The CDR3 region is CASSYREDNSPLHF. The CDR3 nucleotides read TGTGCCAGCAGTTACAGGGAAGATAATTCACCCCTCCACTTT.

The chain joins TRBV5-8 to TRBJ2-1; D unclear. The germline gives CDR1 SGHTS, CDR2 YDEGEE. CDR3 length equals 13 residues. Trimming left V 1 base short and J 9 bases short, with 11 bases between. This chain's CDR3 is CASSLSFNSEQFF. CDR3 sequence (DNA): TGTGCCAGCAGCTTGTCCTTTAACAGTGAGCAGTTCTTC. The full variable domain, in which reference TRBV5-8 and TRBJ2-1 provide the parts outside the CDR3, is EAGVTQSPTHLIKTRGQQATLRCSPISGHTSVYWYQQALGLGLQFLLWYDEGEERNRGNFPPRFSGRQFPNYSSELNVNALELEDSALYLCASSLSFNSEQFFGPGTRLTVL.